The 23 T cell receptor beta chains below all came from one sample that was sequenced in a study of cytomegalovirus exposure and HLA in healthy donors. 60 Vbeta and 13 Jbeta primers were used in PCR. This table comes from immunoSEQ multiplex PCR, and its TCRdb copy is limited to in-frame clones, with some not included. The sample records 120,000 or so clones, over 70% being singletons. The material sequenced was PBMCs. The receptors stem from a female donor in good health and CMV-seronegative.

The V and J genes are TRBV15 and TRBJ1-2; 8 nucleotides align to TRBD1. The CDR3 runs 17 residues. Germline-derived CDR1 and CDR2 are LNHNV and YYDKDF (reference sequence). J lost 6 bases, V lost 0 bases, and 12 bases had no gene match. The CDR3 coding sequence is TGTGCCACCAGCAGAGATTTAGTGTCAGGGGGCTTTAATGGCTACACCTTC. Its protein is CATSRDLVSGGFNGYTF.

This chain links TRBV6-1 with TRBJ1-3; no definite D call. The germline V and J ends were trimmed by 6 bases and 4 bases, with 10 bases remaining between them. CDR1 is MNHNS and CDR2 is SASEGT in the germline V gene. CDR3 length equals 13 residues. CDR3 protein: CASSRNSGNTIYF. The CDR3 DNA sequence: TGTGCCAGCAGCCGAAACTCCGGAAACACCATATATTTT.

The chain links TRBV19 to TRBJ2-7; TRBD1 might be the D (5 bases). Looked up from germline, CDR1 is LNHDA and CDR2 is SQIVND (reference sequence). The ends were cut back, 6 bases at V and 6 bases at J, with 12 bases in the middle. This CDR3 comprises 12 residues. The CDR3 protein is CASSNTGFEQYF. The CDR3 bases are TGTGCCAGTAGCAATACAGGTTTCGAGCAGTACTTC.

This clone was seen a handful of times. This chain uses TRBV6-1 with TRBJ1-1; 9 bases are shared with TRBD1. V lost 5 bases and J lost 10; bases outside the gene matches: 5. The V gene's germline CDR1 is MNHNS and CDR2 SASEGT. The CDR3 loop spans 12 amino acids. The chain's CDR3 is CASSQQGASAFF. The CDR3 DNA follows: TGTGCCAGCAGTCAACAGGGGGCGTCAGCTTTCTTT.

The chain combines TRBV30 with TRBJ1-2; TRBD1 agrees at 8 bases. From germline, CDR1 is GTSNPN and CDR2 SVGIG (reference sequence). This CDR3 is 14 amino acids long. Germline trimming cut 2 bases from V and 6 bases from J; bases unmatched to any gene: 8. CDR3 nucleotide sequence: TGTGCCTGGAGTCCCTGGACAGGGCAGGATGGCTACACCTTC. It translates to CAWSPWTGQDGYTF.

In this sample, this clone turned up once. The CDR3 region has the DNA TGTGCCAGCAGCCAACAGGGGGCGATCAATCAGCCCCAGCATTTT. Its protein is CASSQQGAINQPQHF. The chain joins TRBV6-1 to TRBJ1-5; 9 positions agree with TRBD1. Germline lookup yields CDR1 MNHNS and CDR2 SASEGT. This CDR3 has 15 amino acids. V trimming: 6 bases; J trimming: 3 bases; junction bases outside the gene matches: 6.

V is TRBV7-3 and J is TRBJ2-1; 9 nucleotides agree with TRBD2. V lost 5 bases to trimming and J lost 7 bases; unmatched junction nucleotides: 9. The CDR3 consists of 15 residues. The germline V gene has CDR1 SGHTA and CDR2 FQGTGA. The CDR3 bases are TGTGCCAGCAGCACAATTGGCGGGGGGGAAAATGAGCAGTTCTTC. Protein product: CASSTIGGGENEQFF.

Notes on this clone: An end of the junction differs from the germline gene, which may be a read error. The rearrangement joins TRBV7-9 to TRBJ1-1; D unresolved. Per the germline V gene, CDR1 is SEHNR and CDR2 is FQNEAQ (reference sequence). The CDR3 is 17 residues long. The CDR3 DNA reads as TGTTCCAGCAGCTTATCCCGGACTGCCACTGCGAACACTGAAGCTTTCTTT. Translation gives CSSSLSRTATANTEAFF.

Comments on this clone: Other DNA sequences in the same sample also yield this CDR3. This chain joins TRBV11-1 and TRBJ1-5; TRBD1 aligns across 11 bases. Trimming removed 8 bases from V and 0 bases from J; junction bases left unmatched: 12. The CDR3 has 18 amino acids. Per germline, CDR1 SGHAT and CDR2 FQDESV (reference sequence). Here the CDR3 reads CASLRGTGGIDSNQPQHF. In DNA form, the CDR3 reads TGTGCCAGCTTGAGGGGGACAGGGGGAATCGATAGCAATCAGCCCCAGCATTTT.

The DNA of the CDR3 is TGTGCCAGCAAACCCGGTCTCGAGGGCTACACCTTC. Translated: CASKPGLEGYTF. The chain has TRBV2 and TRBJ1-2; D gene uncertain. The CDR3 is 12 residues long. V shed 7 bases and J shed 8 bases, with 14 bases lying between them. CDR1 and CDR2 from the germline V gene are SNHLY and FYNNEI.

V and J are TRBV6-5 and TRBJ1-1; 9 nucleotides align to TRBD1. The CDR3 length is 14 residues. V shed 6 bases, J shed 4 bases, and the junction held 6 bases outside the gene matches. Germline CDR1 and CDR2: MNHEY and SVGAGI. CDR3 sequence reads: CASSRGQGFTEAFF. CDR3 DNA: TGTGCCAGCAGCCGAGGACAGGGGTTCACTGAAGCTTTCTTT.

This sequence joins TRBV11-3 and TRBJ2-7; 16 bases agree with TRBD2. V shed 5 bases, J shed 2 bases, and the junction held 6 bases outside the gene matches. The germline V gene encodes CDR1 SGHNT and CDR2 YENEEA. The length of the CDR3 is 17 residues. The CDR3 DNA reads TGTGCCAGCAGCCGCGGGACTAGCGGGGGGGCACCCTACGAGCAGTACTTC. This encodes CASSRGTSGGAPYEQYF.

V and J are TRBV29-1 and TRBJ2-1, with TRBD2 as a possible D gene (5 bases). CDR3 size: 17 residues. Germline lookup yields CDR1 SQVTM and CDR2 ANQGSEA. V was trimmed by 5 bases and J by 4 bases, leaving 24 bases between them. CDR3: CSVLVRELAHRYNEQFF. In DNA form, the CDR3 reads TGCAGCGTTCTGGTAAGGGAGCTAGCTCATAGGTACAATGAGCAGTTCTTC.

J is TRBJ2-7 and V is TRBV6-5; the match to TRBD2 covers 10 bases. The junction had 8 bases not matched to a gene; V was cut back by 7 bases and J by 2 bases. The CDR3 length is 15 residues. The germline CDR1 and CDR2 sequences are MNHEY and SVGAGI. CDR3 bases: TGTGCCAGCATGCTAGCGGGGGATCCTACCTACGAGCAGTACTTC. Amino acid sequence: CASMLAGDPTYEQYF.

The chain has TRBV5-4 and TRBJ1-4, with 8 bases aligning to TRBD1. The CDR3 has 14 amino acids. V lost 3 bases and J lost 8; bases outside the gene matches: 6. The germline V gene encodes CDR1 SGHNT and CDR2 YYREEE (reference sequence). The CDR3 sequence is CASSSQGAIEKLFF. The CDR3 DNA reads TGTGCCAGCAGCTCGCAGGGGGCGATCGAAAAACTGTTTTTT. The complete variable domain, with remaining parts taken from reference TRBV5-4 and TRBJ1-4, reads ETGVTQSPTHLIKTRGQQVTLRCSSQSGHNTVSWYQQALGQGPQFIFQYYREEENGRGNFPPRFSGLQFPNYSSELNVNALELDDSALYLCASSSQGAIEKLFFGSGTQLSVL.

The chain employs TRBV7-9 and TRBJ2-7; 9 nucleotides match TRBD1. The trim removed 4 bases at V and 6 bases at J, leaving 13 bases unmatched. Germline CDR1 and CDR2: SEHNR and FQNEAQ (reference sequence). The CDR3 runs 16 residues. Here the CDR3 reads CASSSSNRGQVVEQYF. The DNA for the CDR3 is TGTGCCAGCAGCTCCTCGAACAGGGGGCAAGTTGTCGAGCAGTACTTC.

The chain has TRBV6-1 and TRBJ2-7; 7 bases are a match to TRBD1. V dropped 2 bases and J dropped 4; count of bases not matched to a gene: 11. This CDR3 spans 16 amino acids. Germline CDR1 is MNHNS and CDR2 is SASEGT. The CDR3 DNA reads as TGTGCCAGCAGTGAATATGGGGCAGGGGGAATGTACGAGCAGTACTTC. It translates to CASSEYGAGGMYEQYF.

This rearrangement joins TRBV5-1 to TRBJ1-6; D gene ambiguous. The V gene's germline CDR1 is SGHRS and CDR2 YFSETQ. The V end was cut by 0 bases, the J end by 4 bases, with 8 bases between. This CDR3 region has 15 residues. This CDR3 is CASSLDGKYNSPLHF. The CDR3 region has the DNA TGCGCCAGCAGCTTGGACGGGAAGTATAATTCACCCCTCCACTTT. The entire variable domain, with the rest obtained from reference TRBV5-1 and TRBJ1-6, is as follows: KAGVTQTPRYLIKTRGQQVTLSCSPISGHRSVSWYQQTPGQGLQFLFEYFSETQRNKGNFPGRFSGRQFSNSRSEMNVSTLELGDSALYLCASSLDGKYNSPLHFGNGTRLTVT.

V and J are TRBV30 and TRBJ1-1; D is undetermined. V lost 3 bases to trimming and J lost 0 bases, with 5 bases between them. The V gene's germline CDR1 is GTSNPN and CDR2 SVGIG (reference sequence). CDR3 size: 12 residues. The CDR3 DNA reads TGTGCCTGGAGGGGAGTGAACACTGAAGCTTTCTTT. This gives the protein CAWRGVNTEAFF. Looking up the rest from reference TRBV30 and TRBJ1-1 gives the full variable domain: SQTIHQWPATLVQPVGSPLSLECTVEGTSNPNLYWYRQAAGRGLQLLFYSVGIGQISSEVPQNLSASRPQDRQFILSSKKLLLSDSGFYLCAWRGVNTEAFFGQGTRLTVV.

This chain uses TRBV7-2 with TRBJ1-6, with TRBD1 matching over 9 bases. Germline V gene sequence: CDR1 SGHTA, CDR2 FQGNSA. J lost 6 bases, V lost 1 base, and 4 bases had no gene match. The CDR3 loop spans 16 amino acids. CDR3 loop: CASSLGRDRVNSPLHF. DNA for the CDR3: TGTGCCAGCAGCTTAGGGAGGGACAGGGTTAATTCACCCCTCCACTTT.

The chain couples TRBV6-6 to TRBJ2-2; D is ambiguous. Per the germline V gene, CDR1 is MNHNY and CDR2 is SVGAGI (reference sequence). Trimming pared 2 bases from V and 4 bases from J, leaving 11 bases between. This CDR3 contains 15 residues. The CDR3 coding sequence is TGTGCCAGCAGTTACCCACTGCCTGGCACCGGGGAGCTGTTTTTT. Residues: CASSYPLPGTGELFF.

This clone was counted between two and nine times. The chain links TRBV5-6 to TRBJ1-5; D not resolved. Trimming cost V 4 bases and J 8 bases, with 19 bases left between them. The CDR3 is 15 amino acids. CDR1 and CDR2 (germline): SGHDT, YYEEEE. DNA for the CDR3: TGTGCCAGCAGCCCCTCCCGCAGAGGCTTCGAGCCCCAGCATTTT. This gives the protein CASSPSRRGFEPQHF.

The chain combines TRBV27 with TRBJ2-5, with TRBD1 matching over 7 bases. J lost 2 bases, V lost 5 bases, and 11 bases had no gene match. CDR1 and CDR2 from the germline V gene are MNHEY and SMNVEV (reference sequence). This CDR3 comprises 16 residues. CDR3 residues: CASSPTGTVRQETQYF. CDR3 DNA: TGTGCCAGCAGTCCGACAGGGACAGTCAGACAAGAGACCCAGTACTTC.